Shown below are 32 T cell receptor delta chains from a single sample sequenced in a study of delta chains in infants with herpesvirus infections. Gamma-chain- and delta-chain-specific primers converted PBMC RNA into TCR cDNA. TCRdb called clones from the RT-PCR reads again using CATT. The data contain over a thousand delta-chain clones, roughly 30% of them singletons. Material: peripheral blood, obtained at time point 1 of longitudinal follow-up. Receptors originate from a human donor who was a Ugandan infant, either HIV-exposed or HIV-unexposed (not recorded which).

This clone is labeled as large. CDR3 bases: TGTGCTCTTGGGAACCACCCCTCCTTCCTACGATTGGGGGACACCGATAAACTCATCTTT. It translates to CALGNHPSFLRLGDTDKLIF. This chain uses TRDV1 with TRDJ1; 9 nucleotides line up with TRDD2. The V segment lost 5 bases and the J segment 0 bases; nucleotides outside the gene matches: 19. Germline values: CDR1 TSWWSYY, CDR2 QGS. The CDR3 is 20 residues long.

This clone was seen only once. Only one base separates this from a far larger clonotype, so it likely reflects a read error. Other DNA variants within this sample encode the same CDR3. CDR3 sequence reads: CACDTRGDSGKLIF. DNA of the CDR3: TGTGCTTGTGACACCCGGGGGGATAGTGGGAAACTCATCTTT. The chain combines TRDV2 with TRDJ1; 8 bases map to TRDD3. This CDR3 has 14 residues. The germline V gene encodes CDR1 GEAIGNYY and CDR2 EKD.

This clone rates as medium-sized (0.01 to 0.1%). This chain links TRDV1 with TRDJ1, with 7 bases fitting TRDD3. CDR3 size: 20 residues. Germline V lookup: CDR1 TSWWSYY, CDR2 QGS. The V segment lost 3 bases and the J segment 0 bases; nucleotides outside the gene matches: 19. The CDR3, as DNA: TGTGCTCTTGGGGACGAGCGGTGTGGGGGACCTTATTCCTACACCGATAAACTCATCTTT. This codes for CALGDERCGGPYSYTDKLIF.

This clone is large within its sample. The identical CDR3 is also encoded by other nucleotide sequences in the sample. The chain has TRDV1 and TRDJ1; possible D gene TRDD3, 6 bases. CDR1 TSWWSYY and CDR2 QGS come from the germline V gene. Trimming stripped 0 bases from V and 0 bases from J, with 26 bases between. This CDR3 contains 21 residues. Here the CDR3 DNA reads TGTGCTCTTGGGGAACTAGCCCCCCGTTCGGGACTGGGCCATTACACCGATAAACTCATCTTT. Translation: CALGELAPRSGLGHYTDKLIF.

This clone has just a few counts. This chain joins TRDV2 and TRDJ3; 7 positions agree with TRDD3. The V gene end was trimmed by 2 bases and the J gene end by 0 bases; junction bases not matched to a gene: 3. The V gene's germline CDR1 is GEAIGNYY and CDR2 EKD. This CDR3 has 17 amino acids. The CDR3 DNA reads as TGTGCCTGTGACAGTACTGGGGACTCCTGGGACACCCGACAGATGTTTTTC. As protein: CACDSTGDSWDTRQMFF.

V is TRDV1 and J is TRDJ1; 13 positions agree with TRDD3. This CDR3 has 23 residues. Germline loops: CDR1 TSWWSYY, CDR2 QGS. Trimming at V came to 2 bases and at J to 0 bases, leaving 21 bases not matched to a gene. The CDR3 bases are TGTGCTCTTGGGGAATTGTGTGCGGACAGTACTGGGGGATACGACGGGTACACCGATAAACTCATCTTT. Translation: CALGELCADSTGGYDGYTDKLIF.

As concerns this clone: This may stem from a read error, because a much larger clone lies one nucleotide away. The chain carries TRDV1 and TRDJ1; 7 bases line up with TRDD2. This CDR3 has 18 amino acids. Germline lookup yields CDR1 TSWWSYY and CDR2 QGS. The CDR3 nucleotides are TGTGCTGTTGGGGAATTGGTCCTTCCTGGACCGTACACCGATAAACTCATCTTT. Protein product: CAVGELVLPGPYTDKLIF.

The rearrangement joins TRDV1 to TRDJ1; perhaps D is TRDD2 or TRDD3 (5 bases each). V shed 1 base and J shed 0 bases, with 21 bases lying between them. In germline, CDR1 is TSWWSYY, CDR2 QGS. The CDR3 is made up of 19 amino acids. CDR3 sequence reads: CALGEHNLRLGPYTDKLIF. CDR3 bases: TGTGCTCTTGGGGAACATAACCTACGTTTGGGGCCTTACACCGATAAACTCATCTTT.

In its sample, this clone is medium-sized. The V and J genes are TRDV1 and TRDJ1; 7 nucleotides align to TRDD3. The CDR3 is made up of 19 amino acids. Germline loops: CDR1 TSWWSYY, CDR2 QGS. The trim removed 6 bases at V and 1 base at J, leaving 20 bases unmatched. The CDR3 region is CALGSPSWGPRAVTDKLIF. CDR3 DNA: TGTGCTCTTGGCAGCCCGTCCTGGGGGCCCCGGGCGGTCACCGATAAACTCATCTTT.

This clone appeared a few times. CDR3 sequence (DNA): TGTGCCTGTGACACCCGAAACTACTGGGGGATTAAATACACCGATAAACTCATCTTT. Encoded protein: CACDTRNYWGIKYTDKLIF. V usage is TRDV2 and J usage is TRDJ1, with 10 bases matching TRDD3. J lost 0 bases, V lost 0 bases, and 12 bases had no gene match. Germline V gives CDR1 GEAIGNYY, CDR2 EKD. The CDR3 loop spans 19 amino acids.

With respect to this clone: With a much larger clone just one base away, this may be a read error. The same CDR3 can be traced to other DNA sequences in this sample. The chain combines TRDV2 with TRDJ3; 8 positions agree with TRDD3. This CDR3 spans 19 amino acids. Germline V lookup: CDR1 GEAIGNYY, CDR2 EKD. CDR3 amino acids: CACDTWGYSSSWDTRQMFF. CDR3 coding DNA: TGCGCCTGTGACACCTGGGGATACTCAAGCTCCTGGGACACCCGACAGATGTTTTTC.

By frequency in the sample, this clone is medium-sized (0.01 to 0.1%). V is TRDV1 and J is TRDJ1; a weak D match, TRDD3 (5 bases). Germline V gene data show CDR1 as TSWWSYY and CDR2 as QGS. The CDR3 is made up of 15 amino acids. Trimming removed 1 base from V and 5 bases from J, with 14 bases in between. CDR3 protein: CALGEPYTIQDKLIF. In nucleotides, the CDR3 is TGTGCTCTTGGGGAACCCTATACGATACAGGATAAACTCATCTTT.

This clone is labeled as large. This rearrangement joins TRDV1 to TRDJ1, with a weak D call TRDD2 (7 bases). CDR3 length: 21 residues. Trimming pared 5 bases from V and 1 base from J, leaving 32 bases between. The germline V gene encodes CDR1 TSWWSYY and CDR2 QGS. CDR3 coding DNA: TGTGCTCTTGGGCACCCCCGAGGTTCCTACGTAACGCTGGGGACCACCGATAAACTCATCTTT. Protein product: CALGHPRGSYVTLGTTDKLIF.

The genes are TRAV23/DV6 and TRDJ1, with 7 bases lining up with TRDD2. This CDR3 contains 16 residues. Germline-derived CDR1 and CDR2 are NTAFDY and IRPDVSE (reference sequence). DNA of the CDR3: TGTGCCGTTCCTTCCTTCCGGAGGGTTAATGCCGATAAACTCATCTTT. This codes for CAVPSFRRVNADKLIF. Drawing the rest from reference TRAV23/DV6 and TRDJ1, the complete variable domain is QQQVKQSPQSLIVQKGGISIINCAYENTAFDYFPWYQQFPGKGPALLIAIRPDVSEKKEGRFTISFNKSAKQFSLHIMDSQPGDSATYFCAVPSFRRVNADKLIFGKGTRVTVEP.

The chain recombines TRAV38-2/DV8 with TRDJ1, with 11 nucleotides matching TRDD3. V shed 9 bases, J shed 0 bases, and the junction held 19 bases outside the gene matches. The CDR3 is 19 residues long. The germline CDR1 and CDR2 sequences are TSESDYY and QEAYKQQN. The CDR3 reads CAFMKHSWGILKYTDKLIF. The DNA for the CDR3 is TGTGCTTTCATGAAGCATTCCTGGGGGATACTGAAGTACACCGATAAACTCATCTTT.

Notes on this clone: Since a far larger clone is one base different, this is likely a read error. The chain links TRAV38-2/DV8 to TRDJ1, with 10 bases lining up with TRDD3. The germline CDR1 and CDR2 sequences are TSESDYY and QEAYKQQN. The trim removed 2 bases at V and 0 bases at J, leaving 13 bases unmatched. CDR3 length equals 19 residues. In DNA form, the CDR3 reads TGTGCTTATAGGAGGAGGGAAAATGGGGGATACCCAGACACCGATAAACTCATCTTT. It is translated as CAYRRRENGGYPDTDKLIF.

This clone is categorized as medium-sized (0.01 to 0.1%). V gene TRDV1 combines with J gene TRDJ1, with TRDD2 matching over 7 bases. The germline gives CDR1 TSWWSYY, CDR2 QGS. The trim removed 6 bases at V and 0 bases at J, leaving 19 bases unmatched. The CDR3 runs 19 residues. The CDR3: CALGLWGLPGLVDTDKLIF. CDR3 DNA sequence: TGTGCTCTTGGCCTGTGGGGCCTTCCTGGACTGGTGGACACCGATAAACTCATCTTT.

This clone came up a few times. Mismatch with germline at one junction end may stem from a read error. DNA of the CDR3: TGTGCTCTTGGGGAACTTGACCCCTCCCATACTGGGGGATACGCGGGTTTTGACACCGATAAACTTATCTTT. Encoded protein: CALGELDPSHTGGYAGFDTDKLIF. The chain joins TRDV1 to TRDJ1; 13 bases are a match to TRDD3. CDR3 length equals 24 residues. Germline assignment: CDR1 TSWWSYY and CDR2 QGS.

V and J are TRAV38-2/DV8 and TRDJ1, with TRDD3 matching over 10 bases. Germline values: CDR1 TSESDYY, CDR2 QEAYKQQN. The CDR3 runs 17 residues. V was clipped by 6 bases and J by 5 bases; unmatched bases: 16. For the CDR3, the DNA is TGTGCTTATAAGGCTATTACTGGGGGATTGAGGGGGGATAAACTCATCTTT. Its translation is CAYKAITGGLRGDKLIF.

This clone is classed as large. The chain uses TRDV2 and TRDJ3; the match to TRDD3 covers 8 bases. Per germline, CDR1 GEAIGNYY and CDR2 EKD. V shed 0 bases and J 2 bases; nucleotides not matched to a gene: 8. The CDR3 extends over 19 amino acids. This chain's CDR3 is CACDTLTGGPTWDTRQMFF. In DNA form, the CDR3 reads TGTGCCTGTGACACCCTTACTGGGGGCCCCACCTGGGACACCCGACAGATGTTTTTC.

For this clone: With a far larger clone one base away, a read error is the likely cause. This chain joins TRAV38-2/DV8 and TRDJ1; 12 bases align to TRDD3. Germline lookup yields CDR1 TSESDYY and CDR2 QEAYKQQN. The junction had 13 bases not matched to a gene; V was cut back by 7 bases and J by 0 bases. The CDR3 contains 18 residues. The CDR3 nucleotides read TGTGCTTATGAGAAGTACTGGGGGATACTCCGGTACACCGATAAACTCATCTTT. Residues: CAYEKYWGILRYTDKLIF.

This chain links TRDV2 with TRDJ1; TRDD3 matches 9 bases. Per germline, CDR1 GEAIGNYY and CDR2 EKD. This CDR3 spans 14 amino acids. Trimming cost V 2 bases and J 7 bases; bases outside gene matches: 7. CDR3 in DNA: TGTGCCTGTGACATACTGGGGGAGACGGGTAAACTCATCTTT. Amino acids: CACDILGETGKLIF.

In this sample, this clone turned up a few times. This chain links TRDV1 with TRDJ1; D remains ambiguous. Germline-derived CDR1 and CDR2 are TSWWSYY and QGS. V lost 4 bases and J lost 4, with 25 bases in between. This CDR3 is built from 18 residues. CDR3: CALGGPPPGISSRDKLIF. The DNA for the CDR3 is TGTGCTCTTGGGGGGCCGCCACCCGGTATCTCGAGCCGCGATAAACTCATCTTT.

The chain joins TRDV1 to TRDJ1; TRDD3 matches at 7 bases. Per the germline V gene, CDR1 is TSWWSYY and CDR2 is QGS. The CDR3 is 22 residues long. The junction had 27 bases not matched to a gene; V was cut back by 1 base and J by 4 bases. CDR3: CALGEPDCLGCSEGYKGDKLIF. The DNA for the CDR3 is TGTGCTCTTGGGGAACCTGATTGCCTCGGGTGTTCGGAGGGATACAAAGGCGATAAACTCATCTTT.

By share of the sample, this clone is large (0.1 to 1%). The CDR3 DNA follows: TGTGCTCTTGGGGGACTGGGGGATACAGGGGGGTACACCGATAAACTCATCTTT. The encoded protein is CALGGLGDTGGYTDKLIF. V usage is TRDV1 and J usage is TRDJ1; 12 bases are a match to TRDD3. CDR1 is TSWWSYY and CDR2 is QGS in the germline V gene. Unmatched junction bases numbered 9, after V lost 4 bases and J lost 0 bases. The length of the CDR3 is 18 residues.

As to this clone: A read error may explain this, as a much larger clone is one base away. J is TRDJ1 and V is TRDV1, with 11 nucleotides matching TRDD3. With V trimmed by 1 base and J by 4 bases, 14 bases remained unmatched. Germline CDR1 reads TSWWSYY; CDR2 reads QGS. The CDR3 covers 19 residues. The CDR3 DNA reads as TGTGCTCTTGGGGAACCTTCCGATTCGTACTGGGGGATAGGCGATAAACTCATCTTT. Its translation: CALGEPSDSYWGIGDKLIF.

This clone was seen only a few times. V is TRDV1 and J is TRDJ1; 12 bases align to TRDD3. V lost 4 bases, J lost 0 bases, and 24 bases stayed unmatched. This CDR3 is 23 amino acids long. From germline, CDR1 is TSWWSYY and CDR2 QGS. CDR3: CALGAPPTSSTGGYWHYTDKLIF. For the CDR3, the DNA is TGTGCTCTTGGGGCCCCCCCTACTTCCTCGACTGGGGGATACTGGCATTACACCGATAAACTCATCTTT.

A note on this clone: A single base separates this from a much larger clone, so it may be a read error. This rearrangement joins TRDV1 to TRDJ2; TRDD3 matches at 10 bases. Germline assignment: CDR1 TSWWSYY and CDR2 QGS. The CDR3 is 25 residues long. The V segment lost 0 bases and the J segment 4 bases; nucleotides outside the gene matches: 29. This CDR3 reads CALGELRLYGELTGGFSRATAQLFF. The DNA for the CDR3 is TGTGCTCTTGGGGAACTGCGTCTATACGGGGAACTTACTGGGGGATTTTCTCGGGCGACAGCACAACTCTTCTTT.

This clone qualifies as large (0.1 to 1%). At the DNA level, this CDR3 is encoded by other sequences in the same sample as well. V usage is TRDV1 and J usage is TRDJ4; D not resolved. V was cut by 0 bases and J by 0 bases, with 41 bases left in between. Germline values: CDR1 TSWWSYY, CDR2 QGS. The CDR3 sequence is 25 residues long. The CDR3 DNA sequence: TGTGCTCTTGGGGAACTGGGTTCTACGATTTTATCCGCCGGGGTACGGCAACCACCGACCAGACCCCTGATCTTT. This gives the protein CALGELGSTILSAGVRQPPTRPLIF.

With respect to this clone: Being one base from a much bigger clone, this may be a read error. The CDR3 nucleotides are TGTGCTCTTATGGGATGTACTGGGGATAATCTACCGGGAGGCGTGGCCGATAAACTCATCTTT. Translated, it gives CALMGCTGDNLPGGVADKLIF. The J gene is TRDJ1, the V gene TRDV1; 7 bases fit TRDD3. Looked up from germline, CDR1 is TSWWSYY and CDR2 is QGS. The junction had 30 bases not matched to a gene; V was cut back by 8 bases and J by 3 bases. This CDR3 contains 21 residues.

The CDR3 sequence: CALGGPVVRVMYTDKLIF. The CDR3 nucleotides read TGTGCTCTTGGGGGCCCCGTCGTCCGAGTAATGTACACCGATAAACTCATCTTT. The chain links TRDV1 to TRDJ1; no reliable D call. This CDR3 comprises 18 residues. The V gene's germline CDR1 is TSWWSYY and CDR2 QGS. Trimming left V 4 bases short and J 0 bases short, with 21 bases between.

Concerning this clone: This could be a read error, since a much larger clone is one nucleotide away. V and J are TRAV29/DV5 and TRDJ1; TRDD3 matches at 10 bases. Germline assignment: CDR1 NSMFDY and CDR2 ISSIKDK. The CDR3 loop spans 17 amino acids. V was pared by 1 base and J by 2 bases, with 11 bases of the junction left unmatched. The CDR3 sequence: CAASTGLGDRRTDKLIF. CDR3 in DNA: TGTGCAGCAAGCACTGGTCTGGGGGATAGGAGAACCGATAAACTCATCTTT.